The clone carrying this T cell receptor beta chain was observed a handful of times. Antigen: not known. This record comes from a study of CD8 T cells in ankylosing spondylitis. This CDR3 has 16 residues. The germline CDR1 and CDR2 sequences are ENHRY and SYGVKD. Trimming took 4 bases from V and 2 from J; bases not matched to a gene: 4. From the 5' RACE reads, TCRdb called clonotypes with MiXCR, one entry per CDR3 protein. The table shows more than 110,000 distinct CDR3 sequences, with about 8% occurring only once. Study findings and constraints: Earlier literature documents some of the motif variants in reactive arthritis synovial fluid and blood. A motif in TCR beta, a set of roughly eight highly homologous variants, appeared characteristic of ankylosing spondylitis blood. Disease-linked clones reportedly showed significant enrichment in matched ankylosing spondylitis synovial fluid.

The receptor was derived from a male donor with ankylosing spondylitis. Sequenced input: synovial fluid, either unsorted or a sorted T cell fraction (not recorded which). The chain uses TRBV10-3 and TRBJ2-3; 12 nucleotides line up with TRBD2. CDR3 bases: TGTGCCATCAGTGCGGGACTAGCGGGTAACACAGATACGCAGTATTTT. This gives the protein CAISAGLAGNTDTQYF.